This T cell receptor beta chain emerged from a study of blood T cells in healthy people across ages. As for this clonotype: Its cognate antigen is unknown.

General study findings and limits: Diversity of TCR beta correlated strongly with naive T cell percentage. For the donors, CMV status was unknown and possibly confounded expanded clonotype changes.

V lost 8 bases and J lost 4, with 11 bases in between. This CDR3 is built from 13 residues. CDR1 and CDR2 (germline): MNHEY, SVGEGT. Using a J-beta primer mix together with a sample-barcoded 5' primer, a second PCR was run for roughly 7 to 11 cycles. TCRdb called the 5' RACE reads again in MiXCR, with one record for every CDR3 protein. The sample includes more than 1,000,000 distinct CDR3 sequences, approximately 25% of them seen just once. This same sample was also part of a study on T cells of mothers and their children. Turning to that study: The sample comes from nine or ten healthy Caucasian donors: mothers and children. Every mother supplied over 9 million TCR beta CDR3 reads and every child several million.

V usage is TRBV6-2 or TRBV6-3 and J usage is TRBJ2-2; D is unclear. Sequencing was carried out using blood. The clonotype was recovered from a girl aged 2 to 10 in good health. The CDR3 DNA follows: TGTGCCAGCTCTCAGTACGTCACCGGGGAGCTGTTTTTT. It codes for CASSQYVTGELFF.